By sample fraction, the clone carrying this T cell receptor (beta chain) is medium-sized. Its target is unknown. Some clones are missing from TCRdb's copy, which holds only in-frame ones; the method was immunoSEQ multiplex PCR. The sample holds more than 35,000 clones, about 80% seen once. The sample originates from a study of OX40 agonist ivuxolimab in advanced cancers. Study-wide background: At doses from 0.01 to 10 mg/kg, patients were given intravenous ivuxolimab every 2 weeks. The mean age was roughly 60 years, ranging from about 20 to 85, with approximately 85% of participants male. General study results and limits: Some of the nonresponding patients also showed low levels of normalized T-cell clonal expansion. Dosing at 0.1 to 3.0 mg/kg was accompanied by clonal expansion of CD4+ and CD8+ blood T cells by week 6.

Trimming pared 4 bases from V and 1 base from J, leaving 16 bases between. The CDR3 covers 16 residues. CDR1 is SGHVS and CDR2 is FNYEAQ in the germline V gene. The TCR comes from an adult with an advanced solid tumor such as melanoma, head and neck, liver or kidney cancer. This specimen consisted of CD4+ or CD8+ T cells sorted from blood, obtained in a trial of the OX40 agonist ivuxolimab. The J gene is TRBJ1-1, the V gene TRBV7-6; D ambiguous. Here the CDR3 reads CASSSGIGLENTEAFF. CDR3 sequence (DNA): TGTGCCAGCAGCTCCGGAATCGGCCTAGAGAACACTGAAGCTTTCTTT.